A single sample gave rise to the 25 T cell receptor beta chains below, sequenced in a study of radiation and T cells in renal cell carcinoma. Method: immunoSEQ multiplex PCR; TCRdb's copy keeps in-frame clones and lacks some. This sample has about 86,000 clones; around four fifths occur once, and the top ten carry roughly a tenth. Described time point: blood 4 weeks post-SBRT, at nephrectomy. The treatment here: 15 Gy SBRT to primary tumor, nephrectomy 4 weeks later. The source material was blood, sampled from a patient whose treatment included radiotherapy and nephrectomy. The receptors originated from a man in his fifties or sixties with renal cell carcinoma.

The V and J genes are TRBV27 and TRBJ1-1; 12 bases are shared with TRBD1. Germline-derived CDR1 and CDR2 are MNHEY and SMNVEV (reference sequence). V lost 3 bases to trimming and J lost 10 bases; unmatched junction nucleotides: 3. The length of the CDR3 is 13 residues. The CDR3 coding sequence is TGTGCCAGCAGTTTTGGGGACAGGGGGCGAGCTTTCTTT. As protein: CASSFGDRGRAFF.

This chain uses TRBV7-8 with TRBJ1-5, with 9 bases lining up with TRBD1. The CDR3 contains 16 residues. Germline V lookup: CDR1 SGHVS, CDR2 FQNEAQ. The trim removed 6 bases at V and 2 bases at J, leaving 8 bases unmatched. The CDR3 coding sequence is TGTGCCAGCAGTCCTACAGGGGGCGCGGGCAATCAGCCCCAGCATTTT. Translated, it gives CASSPTGGAGNQPQHF.

CDR3 bases: TGTGCCAGCAGTTCTGGACAGCCAGGCTCCTACGAGCAGTACTTC. Translation: CASSSGQPGSYEQYF. This chain links TRBV27 with TRBJ2-7; possible D gene TRBD1, 6 bases. The V and J ends lost 4 bases and 0 bases respectively, with 13 bases between them. The CDR3 runs 15 residues. The V gene's germline CDR1 is MNHEY and CDR2 SMNVEV (reference sequence).

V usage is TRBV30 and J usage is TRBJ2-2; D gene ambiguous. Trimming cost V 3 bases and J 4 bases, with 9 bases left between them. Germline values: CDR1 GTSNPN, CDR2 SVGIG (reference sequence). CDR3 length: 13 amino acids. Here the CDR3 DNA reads TGTGCCTGGAGGAGCGATGGCACCGGGGAGCTGTTTTTT. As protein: CAWRSDGTGELFF.

The DNA of the CDR3 is TGTGCCAGTAGTATGGGCTTCAAAACCGGGGAGCTGTTTTTT. It translates to CASSMGFKTGELFF. This chain connects TRBV19 to TRBJ2-2; unclear D gene. Germline CDR1 reads LNHDA; CDR2 reads SQIVND (reference sequence). V was shortened by 3 bases and J by 5 bases, with 10 bases between the two germline ends. CDR3 length: 14 amino acids.

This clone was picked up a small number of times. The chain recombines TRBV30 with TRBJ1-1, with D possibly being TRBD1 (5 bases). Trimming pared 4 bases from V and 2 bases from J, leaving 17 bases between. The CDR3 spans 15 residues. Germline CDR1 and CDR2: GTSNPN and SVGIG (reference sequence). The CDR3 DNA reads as TGTGCCTGGAAGAAAGGGGACCGACGCAACACTGAAGCTTTCTTT. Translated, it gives CAWKKGDRRNTEAFF.

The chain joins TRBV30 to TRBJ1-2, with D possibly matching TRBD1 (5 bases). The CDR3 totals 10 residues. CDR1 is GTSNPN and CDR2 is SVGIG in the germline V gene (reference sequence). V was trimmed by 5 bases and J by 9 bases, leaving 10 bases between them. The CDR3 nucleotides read TGTGCCTGGGAGATGGGGCGCTACACCTTC. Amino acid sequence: CAWEMGRYTF.

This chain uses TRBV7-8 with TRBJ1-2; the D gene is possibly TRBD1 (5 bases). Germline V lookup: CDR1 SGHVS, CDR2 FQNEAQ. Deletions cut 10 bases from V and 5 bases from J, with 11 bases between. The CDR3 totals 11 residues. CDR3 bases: TGTGCCATCAAGAGACAGTATGGCTACACCTTC. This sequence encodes CAIKRQYGYTF.

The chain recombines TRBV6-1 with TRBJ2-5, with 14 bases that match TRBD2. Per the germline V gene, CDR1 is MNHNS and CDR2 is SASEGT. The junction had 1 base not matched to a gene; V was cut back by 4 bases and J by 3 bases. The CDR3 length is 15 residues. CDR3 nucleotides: TGTGCCAGCAGTGGGACTAGCGGGGGGAAAGAGACCCAGTACTTC. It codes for CASSGTSGGKETQYF.

Here the CDR3 reads CASSEELAKAGELFF. The CDR3 DNA follows: TGTGCCAGCAGTGAAGAACTAGCGAAAGCCGGGGAGCTGTTTTTT. This rearrangement joins TRBV6-4 to TRBJ2-2; 7 nucleotides agree with TRBD2. With V trimmed by 3 bases and J by 6 bases, 7 bases remained unmatched. In germline, CDR1 is MRHNA, CDR2 SNTAGT. The CDR3 consists of 15 residues.

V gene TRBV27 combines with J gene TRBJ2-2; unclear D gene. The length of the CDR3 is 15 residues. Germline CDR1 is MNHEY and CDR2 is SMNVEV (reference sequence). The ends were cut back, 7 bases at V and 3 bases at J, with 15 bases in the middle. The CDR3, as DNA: TGTGCCAGCACCAGAACCGGGCTATACACCGGGGAGCTGTTTTTT. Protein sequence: CASTRTGLYTGELFF.

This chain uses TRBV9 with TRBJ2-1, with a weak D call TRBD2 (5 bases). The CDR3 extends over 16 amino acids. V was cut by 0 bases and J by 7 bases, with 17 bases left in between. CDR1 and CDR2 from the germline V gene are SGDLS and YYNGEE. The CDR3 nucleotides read TGTGCCAGCAGCGTAGGTCAGGACTCCTTTGTGAATGAGCAGTTCTTC. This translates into CASSVGQDSFVNEQFF.

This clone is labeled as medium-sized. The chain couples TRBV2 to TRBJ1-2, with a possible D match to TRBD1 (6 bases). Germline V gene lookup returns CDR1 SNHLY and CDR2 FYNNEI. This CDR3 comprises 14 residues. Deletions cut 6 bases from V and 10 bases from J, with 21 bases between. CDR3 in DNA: TGTGCCAGCAGAATGACAGGCACTGGTGGTGACTACACCTTC. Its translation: CASRMTGTGGDYTF. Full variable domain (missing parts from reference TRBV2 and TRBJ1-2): EPEVTQTPSHQVTQMGQEVILRCVPISNHLYFYWYRQILGQKVEFLVSFYNNEISEKSEIFDDQFSVERPDGSNFTLKIRSTKLEDSAMYFCASRMTGTGGDYTFGSGTRLTVV.

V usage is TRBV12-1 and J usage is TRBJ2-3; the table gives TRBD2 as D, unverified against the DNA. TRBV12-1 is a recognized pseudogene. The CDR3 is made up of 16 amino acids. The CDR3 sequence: CASSFAVGLVTDTQYF. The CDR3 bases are TGTGCCAGCAGCTTTGCTGTTGGACTCGTCACAGATACGCAGTATTTT.

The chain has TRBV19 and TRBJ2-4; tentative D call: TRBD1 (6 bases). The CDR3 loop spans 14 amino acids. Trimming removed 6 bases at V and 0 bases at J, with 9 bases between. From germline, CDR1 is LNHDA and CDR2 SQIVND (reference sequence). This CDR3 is CASRDRLAKNIQYF. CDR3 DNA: TGTGCCAGTAGAGACAGGCTAGCCAAAAACATTCAGTACTTC.

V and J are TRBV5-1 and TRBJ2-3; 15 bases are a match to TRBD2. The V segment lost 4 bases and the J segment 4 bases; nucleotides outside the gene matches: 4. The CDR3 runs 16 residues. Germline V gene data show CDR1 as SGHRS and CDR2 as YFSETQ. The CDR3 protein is CASSTGTSGGPDTQYF. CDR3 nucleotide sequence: TGCGCCAGCAGCACCGGGACTAGCGGGGGGCCAGATACGCAGTATTTT.

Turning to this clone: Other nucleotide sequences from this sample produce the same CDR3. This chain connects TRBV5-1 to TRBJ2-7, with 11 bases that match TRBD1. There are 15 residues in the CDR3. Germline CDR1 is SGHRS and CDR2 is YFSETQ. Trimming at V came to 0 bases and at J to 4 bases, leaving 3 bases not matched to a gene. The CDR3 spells CASSLGGTGGYEQYF. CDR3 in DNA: TGCGCCAGCAGCTTGGGAGGGACAGGGGGATACGAGCAGTACTTC.

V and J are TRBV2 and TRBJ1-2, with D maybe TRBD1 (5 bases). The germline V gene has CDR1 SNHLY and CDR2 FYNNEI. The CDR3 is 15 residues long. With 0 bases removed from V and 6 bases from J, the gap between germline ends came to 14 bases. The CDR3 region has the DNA TGTGCCAGCAGTGAAGCGCTGGCGGGGCGTAATGGCTACACCTTC. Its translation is CASSEALAGRNGYTF. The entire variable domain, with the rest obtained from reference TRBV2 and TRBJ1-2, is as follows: EPEVTQTPSHQVTQMGQEVILRCVPISNHLYFYWYRQILGQKVEFLVSFYNNEISEKSEIFDDQFSVERPDGSNFTLKIRSTKLEDSAMYFCASSEALAGRNGYTFGSGTRLTVV.

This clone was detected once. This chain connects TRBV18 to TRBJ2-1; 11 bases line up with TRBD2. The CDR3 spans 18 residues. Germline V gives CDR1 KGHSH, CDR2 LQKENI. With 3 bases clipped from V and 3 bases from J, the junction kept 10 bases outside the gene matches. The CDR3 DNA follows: TGTGCCAGCTCACCCTATGCGACTAGCGGGATTGGCTACAATGAGCAGTTCTTC. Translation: CASSPYATSGIGYNEQFF. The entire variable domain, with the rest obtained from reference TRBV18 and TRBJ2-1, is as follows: NAGVMQNPRHLVRRRGQEARLRCSPMKGHSHVYWYRQLPEEGLKFMVYLQKENIIDESGMPKERFSAEFPKEGPSILRIQQVVRGDSAAYFCASSPYATSGIGYNEQFFGPGTRLTVL.

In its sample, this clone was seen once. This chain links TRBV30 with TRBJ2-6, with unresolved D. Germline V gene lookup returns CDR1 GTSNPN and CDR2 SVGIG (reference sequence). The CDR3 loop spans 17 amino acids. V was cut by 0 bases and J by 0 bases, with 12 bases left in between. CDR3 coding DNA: TGTGCCTGGAGTGTAATCGGGTCGGCCTCTGGGGCCAACGTCCTGACTTTC. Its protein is CAWSVIGSASGANVLTF.

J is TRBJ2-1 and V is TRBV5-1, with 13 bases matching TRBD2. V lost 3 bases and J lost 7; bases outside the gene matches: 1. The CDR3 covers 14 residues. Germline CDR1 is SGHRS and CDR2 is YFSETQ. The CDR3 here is CASSWGLAGNEQFF. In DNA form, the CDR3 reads TGCGCCAGCAGCTGGGGACTAGCGGGGAATGAGCAGTTCTTC.

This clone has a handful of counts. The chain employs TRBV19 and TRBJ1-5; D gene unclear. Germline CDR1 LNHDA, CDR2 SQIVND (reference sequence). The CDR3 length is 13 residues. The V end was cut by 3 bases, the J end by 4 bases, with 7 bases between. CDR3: CASSILQNQPQHF. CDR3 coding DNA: TGTGCCAGTAGTATTCTACAGAATCAGCCCCAGCATTTT.

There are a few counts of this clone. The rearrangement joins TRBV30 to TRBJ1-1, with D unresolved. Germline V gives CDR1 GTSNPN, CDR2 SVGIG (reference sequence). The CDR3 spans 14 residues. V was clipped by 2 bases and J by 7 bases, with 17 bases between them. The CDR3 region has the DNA TGTGCCTGGAGTCCCTACGGACGACCGGTTGAAGCTTTCTTT. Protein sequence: CAWSPYGRPVEAFF.

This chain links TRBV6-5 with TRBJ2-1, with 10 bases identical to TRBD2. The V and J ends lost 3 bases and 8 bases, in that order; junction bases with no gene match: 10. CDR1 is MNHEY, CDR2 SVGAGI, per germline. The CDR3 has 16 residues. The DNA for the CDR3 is TGTGCCAGCAGTTATCCCTTAGCGGGGGGACGCGATGAGCAGTTCTTC. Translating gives CASSYPLAGGRDEQFF.

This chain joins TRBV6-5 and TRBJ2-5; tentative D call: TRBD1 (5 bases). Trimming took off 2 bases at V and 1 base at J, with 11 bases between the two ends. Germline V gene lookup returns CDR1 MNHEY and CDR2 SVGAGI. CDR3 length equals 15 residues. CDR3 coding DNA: TGTGCCAGCAGTTACCGCGGCGACAGCCAAGAGACCCAGTACTTC. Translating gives CASSYRGDSQETQYF.